Reported below is one T cell receptor (beta chain). It lacks a known antigen. Base qualities are not provided; no much larger clone lies one nucleotide away. Library preparation employed the immunoSEQ multiplex PCR assay. Per the authors' processing: A statistical classification framework was built to diagnose cytomegalovirus status from the catalog of TCR beta chain sequences. The clones in this table, taken by TCRdb from immuneACCESS, are in-frame only. Not every clone is retained; where verified, under half of the shortfall comes from an unresolved V gene, and the cause of the rest is unknown. V and J calls and clone size are copied from that table; D and trimming were computed from the DNA. The sample has about 160,000 clones on record, approximately 96% of them singletons. The ten largest make up 0.8% to 0.95% of the sample. The sample comes from a study of cytomegalovirus exposure and HLA in healthy donors (dated by TCRdb to the late 2010s). About the study as a whole: A later analysis indicated that the roughly 130 validation repertoires were generated on the platform also employed for the 666 repertoires of the first cohort. High-throughput TCR immunosequencing, statistical association of individual TCRs with disease status, and machine learning were combined to predict cytomegalovirus infection status. Along with the roughly 670-subject first cohort, a separate validation cohort of 120 different subjects was used. The study aimed to test whether cataloging public T cell receptors could reveal signatures of past pathogen exposure.

The donors were included in the validation cohort of roughly 130 subjects, a group kept apart from the roughly 700-subject first cohort. Study-level results and caveats: Across donors, most TCR sequences were observed very rarely, whereas some public TCRs were present in many individuals. The classifier was reported to diagnose cytomegalovirus status with high specificity and sensitivity in both the original and validation cohorts. In vitro tests confirmed that a few of the cytomegalovirus-associated TCR beta chains recognize cytomegalovirus antigens. A later analysis lacked HLA typing for the validation cohort, so it scored co-occurrence in that cohort across all 130 or so repertoires. In a later analysis, TCRs clustered in the first cohort were found to also tend to co-occur in the roughly 120 validation repertoires, with approximately 95% of cluster scores above 0. The authors suggested that the approach could potentially be extended to other disease states and immunological phenotypes. A total of roughly 160 TCR beta chains were listed by the study as associated with cytomegalovirus.

Source material: PBMCs. The receptor's source is a young woman in good health and CMV-seronegative.

The CDR3 loop reads CASSRPRAGGGEQYF. The bases are TGTGCCAGCAGTAGACCGCGAGCAGGGGGTGGGGAGCAGTACTTC. The sequence links TRBV6-5 to TRBJ2-7; 7 central bases correspond to TRBD1. As encoded in the germline V gene, CDR1 is MNHEY while CDR2 is SVGAGI. V ends up 5 bases short and J 7 bases short, with an unmatched junction base count of 14. Including the terminal cysteine and phenylalanine, the CDR3 comprises 15 residues. Kept here is only the CDR3 DNA, which spans 45 bases and is read in frame from base 1.